A selection of T cell receptor beta chains follows, all from one sample in a study of graft-versus-host responses after intestinal transplantation. Clones were sequenced by immunoSEQ multiplex PCR, and TCRdb holds only the in-frame ones, with some missing. The repertoire holds some 50,000 clones, with approximately 84% as singletons. Their antigen targets remain unknown. This specimen was unstimulated CD4+ T cells sorted from spleen or lymph node cells, taken before transplant. These receptors were obtained from a human donor who was the organ donor for an intestinal transplant. CDR3s include the opening cysteine and the closing phenylalanine or tryptophan. Fields, in order: CDR3 protein, J gene, V gene.

CDR3: CASSLGWGSGNTIYF; J: TRBJ1-3; V: TRBV6-1
CDR3: CAISTVGSSYNEQFF; J: TRBJ2-1; V: TRBV19
CDR3: CASSLDGVGGYTF; J: TRBJ1-2; V: TRBV5-1
CDR3: CASSGVLYEQYF; J: TRBJ2-7; V: TRBV6-1
CDR3: CASRQGMNTEAFF; J: TRBJ1-1; V: TRBV2
CDR3: CASSQQLGGYEQYF; J: TRBJ2-7; V: TRBV14
CDR3: CASSEAGPRGNEQFF; J: TRBJ2-1; V: TRBV25-1
CDR3: CASSEVWPRGETQYF; J: TRBJ2-5; V: TRBV6-1
CDR3: CASSLQNYGYTF; J: TRBJ1-2; V: TRBV7-9
CDR3: CASSPELAGGPSGDTQYF; J: TRBJ2-3; V: TRBV5-4
CDR3: CASSLLRGADNYGYTF; J: TRBJ1-2; V: TRBV18
CDR3: CASSLQGQETQYF; J: TRBJ2-5; V: TRBV5-1
CDR3: CASSPMSGTDTQYF; J: TRBJ2-3; V: TRBV18
CDR3: CASRPREGINYEQYF; J: TRBJ2-7; V: TRBV19
CDR3: CASSQESGQGHKGEQFF; J: TRBJ2-1; V: TRBV4-1
CDR3: CASGLVLGLGGRAYEQFF; J: TRBJ2-1; V: TRBV12-5
CDR3: CASSRTSGYQETQYF; J: TRBJ2-5; V: TRBV4-2
CDR3: CASSELFYEQYF; J: TRBJ2-7; V: TRBV6-1
CDR3: CASSVERGGLATASGANVLTF; J: TRBJ2-6; V: TRBV9
CDR3: CSARGVHEQYF; J: TRBJ2-7; V: TRBV20-1
CDR3: CASSLGRGAQETQYF; J: TRBJ2-5; V: TRBV7-9
CDR3: CASSLTGTGVNTEAFF; J: TRBJ1-1; V: TRBV18
CDR3: CASSFRTGEETQYF; J: TRBJ2-5; V: TRBV5-1
CDR3: CASSLGRTRGGRTDTQYF; J: TRBJ2-3; V: TRBV7-2
CDR3: CAWSVIAGGYEQYF; J: TRBJ2-7; V: TRBV30
CDR3: CASSLLGAKSYEQYF; J: TRBJ2-7; V: TRBV5-6
CDR3: CASRLVWDGYTF; J: TRBJ1-2; V: TRBV12-2
CDR3: CASSLDRETQYF; J: TRBJ2-5; V: TRBV5-1
CDR3: CASSDTGQMNTEAFF; J: TRBJ1-1; V: TRBV7-2
CDR3: CASSLRSSGASLEQYF; J: TRBJ2-7; V: TRBV5-1
CDR3: CASSVGSTDTQYF; J: TRBJ2-3; V: TRBV5-1
CDR3: CASSYEVSNQPQHF; J: TRBJ1-5; V: TRBV6-6
CDR3: CASSPSVGEQYF; J: TRBJ2-7; V: TRBV14
CDR3: CAMGDRSFYGYTF; J: TRBJ1-2; V: TRBV10-3
CDR3: CASSHTPGYGEQFF; J: TRBJ2-1; V: TRBV4-1
CDR3: CASRTGTGGTYEQYF; J: TRBJ2-7; V: TRBV6-1
CDR3: CASRTPAGGSYEQYF; J: TRBJ2-7; V: TRBV27
CDR3: CASSQGSYEQYF; J: TRBJ2-7; V: TRBV14
CDR3: CASSFASGGAYEQYF; J: TRBJ2-7; V: TRBV7-6
CDR3: CASSLALLANEQFF; J: TRBJ2-1; V: TRBV11-3
CDR3: CASSGSYNYGYTF; J: TRBJ1-2; V: TRBV9
CDR3: CAIGGEGTYEQYF; J: TRBJ2-7; V: TRBV10-3
CDR3: CASSEETGYEQYF; J: TRBJ2-7; V: TRBV2
CDR3: CASSFTGTGGGTGELFF; J: TRBJ2-2; V: TRBV7-9
CDR3: CASSGVYEQYF; J: TRBJ2-7; V: TRBV19
CDR3: CASSQVERGINNEQFF; J: TRBJ2-1; V: TRBV4-3
CDR3: CASKPTLGVAGGYTF; J: TRBJ1-2; V: TRBV27
CDR3: CSVEDRTGIRQYF; J: TRBJ2-7; V: TRBV29-1